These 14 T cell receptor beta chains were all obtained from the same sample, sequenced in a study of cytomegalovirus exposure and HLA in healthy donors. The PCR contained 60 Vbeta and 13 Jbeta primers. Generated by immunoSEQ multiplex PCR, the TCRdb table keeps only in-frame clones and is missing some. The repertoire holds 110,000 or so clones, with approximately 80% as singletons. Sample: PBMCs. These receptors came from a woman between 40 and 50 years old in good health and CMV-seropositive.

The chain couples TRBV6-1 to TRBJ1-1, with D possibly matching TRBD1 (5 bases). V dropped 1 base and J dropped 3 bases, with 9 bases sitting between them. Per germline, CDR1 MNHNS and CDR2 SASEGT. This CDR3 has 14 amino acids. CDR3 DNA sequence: TGTGCCAGCAGTGAAGAGGGGCCGTACACTGAAGCTTTCTTT. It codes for CASSEEGPYTEAFF.

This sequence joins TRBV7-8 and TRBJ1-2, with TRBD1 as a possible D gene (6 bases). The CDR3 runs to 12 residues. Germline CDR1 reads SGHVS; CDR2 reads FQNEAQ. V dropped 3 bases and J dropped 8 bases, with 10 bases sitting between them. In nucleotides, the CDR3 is TGTGCCAGCAGCTTCAACAGGGACGGCTACACCTTC. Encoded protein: CASSFNRDGYTF.

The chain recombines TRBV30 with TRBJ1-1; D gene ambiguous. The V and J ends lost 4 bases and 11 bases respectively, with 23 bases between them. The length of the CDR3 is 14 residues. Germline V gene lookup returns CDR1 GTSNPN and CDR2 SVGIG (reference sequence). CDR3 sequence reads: CAWTTLIRGMKAFF. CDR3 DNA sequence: TGTGCCTGGACCACTCTTATTCGGGGAATGAAGGCTTTCTTT.

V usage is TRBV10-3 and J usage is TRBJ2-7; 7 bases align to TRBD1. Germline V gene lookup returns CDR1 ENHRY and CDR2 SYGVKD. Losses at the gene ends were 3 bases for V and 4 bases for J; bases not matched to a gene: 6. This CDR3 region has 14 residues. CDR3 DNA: TGTGCCATCAGTGAAAGGGGACAGCGATACGAGCAGTACTTC. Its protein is CAISERGQRYEQYF.

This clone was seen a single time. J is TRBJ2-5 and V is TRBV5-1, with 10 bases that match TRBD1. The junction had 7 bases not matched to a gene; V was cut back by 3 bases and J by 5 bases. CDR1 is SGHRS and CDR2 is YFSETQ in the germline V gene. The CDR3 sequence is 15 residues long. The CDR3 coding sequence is TGCGCCAGCAGCTCCACCGGGACAGGGGTGGAGACCCAGTACTTC. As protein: CASSSTGTGVETQYF.

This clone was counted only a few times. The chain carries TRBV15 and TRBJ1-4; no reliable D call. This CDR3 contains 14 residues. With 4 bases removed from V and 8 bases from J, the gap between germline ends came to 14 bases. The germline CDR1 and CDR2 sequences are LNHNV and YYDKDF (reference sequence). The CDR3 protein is CATSTSPGGEKLFF. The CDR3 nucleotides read TGTGCCACCAGCACTTCCCCCGGCGGGGAAAAACTGTTTTTT.

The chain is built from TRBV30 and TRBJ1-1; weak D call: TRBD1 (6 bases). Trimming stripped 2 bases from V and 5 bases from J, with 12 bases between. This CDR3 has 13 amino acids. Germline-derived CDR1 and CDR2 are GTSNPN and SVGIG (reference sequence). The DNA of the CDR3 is TGTGCCTGGAGTAACAGCGGACAGACTGAAGCTTTCTTT. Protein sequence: CAWSNSGQTEAFF.

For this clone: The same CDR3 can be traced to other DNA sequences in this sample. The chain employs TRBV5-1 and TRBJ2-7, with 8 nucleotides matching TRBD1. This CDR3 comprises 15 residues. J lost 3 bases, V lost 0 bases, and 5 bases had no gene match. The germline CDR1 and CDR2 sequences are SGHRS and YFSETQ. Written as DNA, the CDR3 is TGCGCCAGCAGCTTGGGGGGGACAGGTAGCTACGAGCAGTACTTC. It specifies CASSLGGTGSYEQYF.

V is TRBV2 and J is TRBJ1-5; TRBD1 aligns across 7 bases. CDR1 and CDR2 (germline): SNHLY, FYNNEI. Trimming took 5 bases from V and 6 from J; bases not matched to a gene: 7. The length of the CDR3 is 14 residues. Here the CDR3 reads CASSLAGGGQPQHF. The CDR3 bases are TGTGCCAGCAGTTTAGCAGGGGGTGGTCAGCCCCAGCATTTT.

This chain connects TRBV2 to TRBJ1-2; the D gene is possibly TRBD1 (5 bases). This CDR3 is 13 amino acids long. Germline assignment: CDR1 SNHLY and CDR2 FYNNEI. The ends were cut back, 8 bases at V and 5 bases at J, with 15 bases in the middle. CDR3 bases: TGTGCCAGCCAACCAGGGATAACGTATGGCTACACCTTC. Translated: CASQPGITYGYTF.

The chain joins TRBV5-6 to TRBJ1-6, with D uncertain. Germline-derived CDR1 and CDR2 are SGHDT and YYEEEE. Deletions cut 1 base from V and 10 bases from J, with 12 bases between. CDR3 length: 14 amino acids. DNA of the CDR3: TGTGCCAGCAGCTTGCAAGCTTTTTCGTCACCCCTCCACTTT. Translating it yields CASSLQAFSSPLHF.

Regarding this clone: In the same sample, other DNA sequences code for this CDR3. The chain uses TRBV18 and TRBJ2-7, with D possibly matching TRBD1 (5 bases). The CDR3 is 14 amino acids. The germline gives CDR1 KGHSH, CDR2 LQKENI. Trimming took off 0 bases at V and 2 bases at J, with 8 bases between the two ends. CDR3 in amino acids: CASSPPAGPYEQYF. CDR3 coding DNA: TGTGCCAGCTCACCACCGGCAGGGCCCTACGAGCAGTACTTC. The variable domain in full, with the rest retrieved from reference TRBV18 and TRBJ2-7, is NAGVMQNPRHLVRRRGQEARLRCSPMKGHSHVYWYRQLPEEGLKFMVYLQKENIIDESGMPKERFSAEFPKEGPSILRIQQVVRGDSAAYFCASSPPAGPYEQYFGPGTRLTVT.

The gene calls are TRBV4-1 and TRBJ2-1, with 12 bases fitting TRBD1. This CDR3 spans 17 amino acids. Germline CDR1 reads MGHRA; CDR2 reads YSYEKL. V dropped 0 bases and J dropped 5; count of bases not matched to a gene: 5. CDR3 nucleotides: TGCGCCAGCAGCCAAGATTGGGGACAGGGGGCGAACAATGAGCAGTTCTTC. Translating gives CASSQDWGQGANNEQFF.

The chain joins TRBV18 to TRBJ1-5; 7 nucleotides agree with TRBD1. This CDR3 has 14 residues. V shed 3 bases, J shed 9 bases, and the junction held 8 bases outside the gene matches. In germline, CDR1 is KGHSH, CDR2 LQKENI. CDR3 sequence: CASSPSPRQGPQHF. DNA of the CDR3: TGTGCCAGCTCACCGAGTCCGAGACAGGGGCCCCAGCATTTT. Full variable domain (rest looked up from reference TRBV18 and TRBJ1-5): NAGVMQNPRHLVRRRGQEARLRCSPMKGHSHVYWYRQLPEEGLKFMVYLQKENIIDESGMPKERFSAEFPKEGPSILRIQQVVRGDSAAYFCASSPSPRQGPQHFGDGTRLSIL.